These 25 T cell receptor beta chains were sequenced from one sample in a study of cytomegalovirus exposure and HLA in healthy donors. Profiling relied on immunoSEQ multiplex PCR, and the TCRdb table lists in-frame clones only, not all of them. In the table there are approximately 150,000 clones, 85% to 90% of which are singletons. Input material: PBMCs. These receptors were collected from a woman between 25 and 40 years old in good health and CMV-seronegative.

This chain connects TRBV6-5 to TRBJ1-4; TRBD1 matches at 10 bases. The CDR3 runs 15 residues. Germline trimming cut 6 bases from V and 8 bases from J; bases unmatched to any gene: 9. The V gene's germline CDR1 is MNHEY and CDR2 SVGAGI. CDR3 coding DNA: TGTGCCAGCAGGCCTGACAGGGGGCAGGAGGAAAAACTGTTTTTT. Translating it yields CASRPDRGQEEKLFF.

This sequence joins TRBV25-1 and TRBJ2-3; the D gene is possibly TRBD1 (5 bases). Germline loops: CDR1 MGHDK, CDR2 SYGVNS. Trimming cost V 2 bases and J 0 bases, with 9 bases left between them. The CDR3 has 15 amino acids. The chain's CDR3 is CASSEQGPSTDTQYF. The CDR3 DNA reads TGTGCCAGCAGTGAACAGGGTCCTAGCACAGATACGCAGTATTTT.

CDR3 sequence: CASGTDASNQPQHF. In DNA form, the CDR3 reads TGTGCCAGCGGGACAGACGCTAGCAATCAGCCCCAGCATTTT. This chain links TRBV9 with TRBJ1-5; TRBD1 aligns across 7 bases. This CDR3 contains 14 residues. Germline loops: CDR1 SGDLS, CDR2 YYNGEE. J was trimmed by 0 bases and V by 7 bases; bases with no gene match: 4.

The J gene is TRBJ1-3, the V gene TRBV7-2, with D uncertain. The CDR3 runs to 15 residues. CDR1 SGHTA and CDR2 FQGNSA come from the germline V gene. Trimming shortened V by 0 bases and J by 2 bases, and 8 bases separated the two germline ends. The CDR3 DNA follows: TGTGCCAGCAGCTTAGCCATTACAGCTGGAAACACCATATATTTT. Its translation: CASSLAITAGNTIYF.

V and J are TRBV27 and TRBJ1-4; 7 bases line up with TRBD1. Losses at the gene ends were 5 bases for V and 0 bases for J; bases not matched to a gene: 18. This CDR3 is 20 amino acids long. Germline CDR1 and CDR2: MNHEY and SMNVEV (reference sequence). The chain's CDR3 is CASSLTGAAGLLATNEKLFF. The CDR3 nucleotides read TGTGCCAGCAGTCTAACAGGGGCAGCCGGACTTCTGGCAACTAATGAAAAACTGTTTTTT.

The sample holds a few counts of this clone. The chain combines TRBV5-6 with TRBJ1-5, with 7 nucleotides matching TRBD1. CDR1 is SGHDT, CDR2 YYEEEE, per germline. The CDR3 is made up of 18 amino acids. Trimming removed 4 bases from V and 3 bases from J; junction bases left unmatched: 16. CDR3 nucleotide sequence: TGTGCCAGCAGCCAACAGGGACAGCCTGATTTTAACAATCAGCCCCAGCATTTT. It codes for CASSQQGQPDFNNQPQHF.

CDR3: CASSLDRRNSPLHF. The DNA for the CDR3 is TGTGCCAGCAGTTTGGACAGAAGAAATTCACCCCTCCACTTT. J is TRBJ1-6 and V is TRBV27; D is perhaps TRBD1 (6 bases). CDR3 length: 14 residues. Trimming shortened V by 3 bases and J by 7 bases, and 10 bases separated the two germline ends. Germline assignment: CDR1 MNHEY and CDR2 SMNVEV (reference sequence).

The chain has TRBV4-1 and TRBJ2-5; D unclear. V shed 1 base and J shed 1 base, with 16 bases lying between them. CDR1 is MGHRA and CDR2 is YSYEKL in the germline V gene. The CDR3 consists of 17 residues. CDR3 amino acids: CASSQGSLGTVQETQYF. CDR3 in DNA: TGCGCCAGCAGCCAAGGTTCCTTGGGCACAGTCCAAGAGACCCAGTACTTC.

The V and J genes are TRBV19 and TRBJ2-2; unclear D gene. CDR3 length: 14 residues. The V and J ends lost 1 base and 4 bases respectively, with 7 bases between them. Germline V lookup: CDR1 LNHDA, CDR2 SQIVND (reference sequence). CDR3 DNA: TGTGCCAGTAGTATAGGCGTCGGCACCGGGGAGCTGTTTTTT. Protein: CASSIGVGTGELFF.

The chain links TRBV5-1 to TRBJ1-2, with TRBD1 matching 9 bases. Germline CDR1 reads SGHRS; CDR2 reads YFSETQ. This CDR3 has 15 amino acids. Losses at the gene ends were 2 bases for V and 2 bases for J; bases not matched to a gene: 4. The CDR3 region has the DNA TGCGCCAGCAGCTTCGGGACAGGGTGGAACTATGGCTACACCTTC. It encodes CASSFGTGWNYGYTF.

V usage is TRBV6-1 and J usage is TRBJ2-5, with D possibly TRBD2 on 6 matching bases. Germline lookup yields CDR1 MNHNS and CDR2 SASEGT. The CDR3 runs 13 residues. Trimming pared 10 bases from V and 4 bases from J, leaving 16 bases between. This CDR3 reads CATGERRGETQYF. The CDR3 DNA reads as TGTGCCACCGGTGAGAGGAGGGGAGAGACCCAGTACTTC.

The chain joins TRBV9 to TRBJ2-2; D not resolved. V dropped 0 bases and J dropped 6 bases, with 12 bases sitting between them. This CDR3 contains 15 residues. Germline V gene sequence: CDR1 SGDLS, CDR2 YYNGEE. The CDR3 DNA reads as TGTGCCAGCAGCGTAGATGCGGTTTGGGCCGGGGAGCTGTTTTTT. Translation gives CASSVDAVWAGELFF.

This chain connects TRBV7-9 to TRBJ2-5; D uncertain. Germline V lookup: CDR1 SEHNR, CDR2 FQNEAQ (reference sequence). The CDR3 covers 14 residues. V lost 6 bases to trimming and J lost 4 bases, with 15 bases between them. In DNA form, the CDR3 reads TGTGCCAGCAGGCCTCCGGTTGGGCCAGAGACCCAGTACTTC. Translating it yields CASRPPVGPETQYF. The entire variable domain, with the rest obtained from reference TRBV7-9 and TRBJ2-5, is as follows: DTGVSQNPRHKITKRGQNVTFRCDPISEHNRLYWYRQTLGQGPEFLTYFQNEAQLEKSRLLSDRFSAERPKGSFSTLEIQRTEQGDSAMYLCASRPPVGPETQYFGPGTRLLVL.

This sequence joins TRBV7-9 and TRBJ1-3, with D unclear. The CDR3 has 15 amino acids. The V gene lost 1 base and the J gene lost 1 base, with 8 bases spanning the gap. The germline V gene encodes CDR1 SEHNR and CDR2 FQNEAQ (reference sequence). In DNA, the CDR3 is TGTGCCAGCAGCTTAGGTCCGGGATCTGGAAACACCATATATTTT. Its translation is CASSLGPGSGNTIYF.

The rearrangement links TRBV9 to TRBJ1-1, with no clear D. Germline CDR1 SGDLS, CDR2 YYNGEE. V was cut by 0 bases and J by 1 base, with 10 bases left in between. The CDR3 consists of 15 residues. The CDR3 DNA reads as TGTGCCAGCAGCGTAGGCGTTGTGTCGAACACTGAAGCTTTCTTT. Protein product: CASSVGVVSNTEAFF.

The chain couples TRBV13 to TRBJ1-6, with a tentative D call TRBD1 (5 bases). Germline V gives CDR1 PRHDT, CDR2 FYEKMQ (reference sequence). Trimming left V 5 bases short and J 5 bases short, with 16 bases between. The CDR3 spans 16 residues. CDR3 region: CASSPQGLGDNSPLHF. The CDR3, as DNA: TGTGCCAGCAGCCCCCAGGGTTTAGGGGATAATTCACCCCTCCACTTT.

The V call is TRBV7-2, the J call TRBJ2-1; D gene unclear. Germline values: CDR1 SGHTA, CDR2 FQGNSA. V gave up 5 bases and J gave up 5 bases, with 10 bases separating them. The CDR3 spans 13 residues. CDR3 DNA sequence: TGTGCCAGCAGCCCATCCCGGGACAATGAGCAGTTCTTC. Translated, it gives CASSPSRDNEQFF.

V usage is TRBV4-1 and J usage is TRBJ2-3; the D gene is possibly TRBD2 (6 bases). Germline V gives CDR1 MGHRA, CDR2 YSYEKL. With 2 bases removed from V and 5 bases from J, the gap between germline ends came to 11 bases. The CDR3 totals 14 residues. CDR3 region: CASSQFLARDTQYF. In DNA, the CDR3 is TGCGCCAGCAGCCAATTCCTAGCGAGAGATACGCAGTATTTT.

The chain employs TRBV11-2 and TRBJ2-3, with 11 bases lining up with TRBD1. The CDR3 has 17 residues. V trimming: 5 bases; J trimming: 6 bases; junction bases outside the gene matches: 13. Germline V gene sequence: CDR1 SGHAT, CDR2 FQNNGV. CDR3 DNA: TGTGCCAGCAGCGTGGGACAGGGGGAAATAGAATCGGATACGCAGTATTTT. Translating it yields CASSVGQGEIESDTQYF.

The V gene is TRBV5-5, the J gene TRBJ2-7, with 7 bases aligning to TRBD2. V was clipped by 0 bases and J by 3 bases; unmatched bases: 6. The CDR3 is made up of 15 amino acids. Per the germline V gene, CDR1 is SGHKS and CDR2 is YYEKEE (reference sequence). CDR3 sequence: CASSLGGGYDYEQYF. The CDR3 region has the DNA TGTGCCAGCAGCTTGGGGGGGGGTTACGACTACGAGCAGTACTTC.

This clone showed up just once. This chain uses TRBV5-1 with TRBJ2-3; D is ambiguous. Germline loops: CDR1 SGHRS, CDR2 YFSETQ. V gave up 1 base and J gave up 8 bases, with 17 bases separating them. The CDR3 is made up of 15 amino acids. The CDR3 DNA reads TGCGCCAGCAGCTTGTCCCGAACTGGTCATGGTACGCAGTATTTT. This sequence encodes CASSLSRTGHGTQYF.

This chain joins TRBV9 and TRBJ2-1; possibly TRBD1 for D (5 bases). The CDR3 contains 16 residues. V shed 0 bases and J shed 5 bases, with 15 bases lying between them. CDR1 is SGDLS and CDR2 is YYNGEE in the germline V gene. CDR3 sequence: CASSVVVGAHNNEQFF. CDR3 in DNA: TGTGCCAGCAGCGTAGTCGTAGGGGCTCATAACAATGAGCAGTTCTTC.

The chain couples TRBV19 to TRBJ1-5; 7 bases align to TRBD1. Germline V lookup: CDR1 LNHDA, CDR2 SQIVND (reference sequence). The CDR3 totals 14 residues. V was pared by 3 bases and J by 4 bases, with 3 bases of the junction left unmatched. CDR3 sequence (DNA): TGTGCCAGTAGTATTGTGACAGGGAATCAGCCCCAGCATTTT. Translating it yields CASSIVTGNQPQHF.

V is TRBV2 and J is TRBJ1-1; 10 nucleotides align to TRBD1. Germline values: CDR1 SNHLY, CDR2 FYNNEI. The V segment lost 8 bases and the J segment 4 bases; nucleotides outside the gene matches: 7. This CDR3 region has 14 residues. CDR3 loop: CASGDGTGVTEAFF. The DNA for the CDR3 is TGTGCCAGCGGAGACGGGACAGGGGTCACTGAAGCTTTCTTT.

V gene TRBV19 combines with J gene TRBJ1-6; 7 nucleotides match TRBD1. CDR1 and CDR2 (germline): LNHDA, SQIVND (reference sequence). V was pared by 6 bases and J by 9 bases, with 8 bases of the junction left unmatched. This CDR3 contains 14 residues. As DNA, the CDR3 is TGTGCCAGTAGCGAACAGGGGTTCGGTTCACCCCTCCACTTT. It yields the protein CASSEQGFGSPLHF.